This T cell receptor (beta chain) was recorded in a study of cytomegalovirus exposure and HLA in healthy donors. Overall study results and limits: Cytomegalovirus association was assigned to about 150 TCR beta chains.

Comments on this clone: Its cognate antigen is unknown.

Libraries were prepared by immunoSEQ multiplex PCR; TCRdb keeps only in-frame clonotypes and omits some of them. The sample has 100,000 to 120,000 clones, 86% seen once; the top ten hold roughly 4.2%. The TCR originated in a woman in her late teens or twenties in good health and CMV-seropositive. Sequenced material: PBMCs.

In nucleotides, the CDR3 is TGCAGTGCTAGAGCCTCTCAGCCCCAGCATTTT. Translation: CSARASQPQHF. J is TRBJ1-5 and V is TRBV20-1; D unresolved. The CDR3 spans 11 residues. Trimming took off 1 base at V and 6 bases at J, with 4 bases between the two ends. CDR1 and CDR2 from the germline V gene are DFQATT and SNEGSKA (reference sequence).